This TCR beta chain comes out of a study of T cell responses to AZD1222 COVID-19 vaccine. Study-level results: Spike-spanning, vaccine-associated CD4 TCRs were dominant at 160-218 and 743-854. There were mostly white British donors and more females than males, and clonal diversity was possibly underestimated.

The repertoire was sequenced with immunoSEQ multiplex PCR; TCRdb's copy has only in-frame clones and lacks some. The data show over 75,000 clones, about nine tenths seen once. On this clone: Its antigen is not identified.

This clonotype was sampled from an adult in good health. Sequencing was performed on peripheral blood, taken on day 0 of AZD1222 vaccination.

The CDR3 DNA reads as TGTGCCAGCAGCCAAAGGGACAGAGCAAACACTGAAGCTTTCTTT. Translating gives CASSQRDRANTEAFF. The chain recombines TRBV3-1 (or the pseudogene TRBV3-2) with TRBJ1-1; 7 bases agree with TRBD1. Trimming took 2 bases from V and 2 from J; bases not matched to a gene: 5. The CDR3 totals 15 residues. From germline, CDR1 is LGHDT and CDR2 YNNKEL (reference sequence).